This T cell receptor beta chain was documented in a study of T cell responses to AZD1222 COVID-19 vaccine. Study information: The study pooled second doses at about 4 or about 12 weeks.

The data were produced by immunoSEQ multiplex PCR, yet TCRdb's version contains in-frame clones alone and is incomplete. The sample lists about 60,000 clones, approximately 82% occurring once. Study outcomes and limitations: Repertoires were obtained solely post-peak T cell response.

Note on this clone: Its antigen is currently unknown.

CDR1 and CDR2 (germline): MNHEY, SVGAGI. The CDR3 is 12 residues long. Between the trimmed V and J ends, which lost 5 bases and 5 bases, there was a span of 9 bases. The clonotype comes from an adult in good health. The chain has TRBV6-5 and TRBJ2-5, with unresolved D. The sequenced sample was peripheral blood, obtained on day 0 of AZD1222 vaccination. The CDR3 region has the DNA TGTGCCAGCAGTCACCCTGGGGAGACCCAGTACTTC. Amino acids: CASSHPGETQYF.